This TCR beta chain was retrieved from a study of T-cell reconstitution after alpha-beta-depleted transplantation in children. Germline CDR1 reads DFQATT; CDR2 reads SNEGSKA (reference sequence). The V gene end was trimmed by 6 bases and the J gene end by 2 bases; junction bases not matched to a gene: 15. The CDR3 covers 17 residues. A library of TCRbeta sequences, prepared with unique molecular identifiers, was generated. TCRdb reprocessed the PCR reads via MiXCR and lists one record per CDR3 protein. The repertoire holds roughly 300,000 distinct CDR3 sequences, with 9.9% as singletons. This clonotype has only a few counts.

The sequences come from PBMCs from the stem cell graft donor, collected from the stem cell graft. The chain combines TRBV20-1 with TRBJ2-4; 8 bases fit TRBD1. This clonotype was obtained from a human donor who donated a stem cell graft to a child with SCID. The CDR3 DNA follows: TGCAGTGCCCGACAGGAGACAGGGGTGGGGACCAAAAACATTCAGTACTTC. This codes for CSARQETGVGTKNIQYF.